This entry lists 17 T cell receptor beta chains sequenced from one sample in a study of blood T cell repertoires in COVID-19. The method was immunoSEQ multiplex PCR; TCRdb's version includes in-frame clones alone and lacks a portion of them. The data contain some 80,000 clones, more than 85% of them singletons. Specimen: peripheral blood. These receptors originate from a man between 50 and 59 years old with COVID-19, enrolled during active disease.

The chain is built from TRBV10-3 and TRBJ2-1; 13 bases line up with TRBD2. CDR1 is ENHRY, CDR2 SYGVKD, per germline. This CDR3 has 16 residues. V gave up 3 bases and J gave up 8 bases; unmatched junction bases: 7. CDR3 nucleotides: TGTGCCATCAGTGATGGGACTAGCGGGATAAGTGATGAGCAGTTCTTC. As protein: CAISDGTSGISDEQFF.

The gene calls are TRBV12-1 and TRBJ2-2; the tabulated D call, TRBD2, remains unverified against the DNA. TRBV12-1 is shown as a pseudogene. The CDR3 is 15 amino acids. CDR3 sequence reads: CASSFDPRGTGELFF. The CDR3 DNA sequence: TGTGCCAGCAGCTTTGACCCCCGAGGGACCGGGGAGCTGTTTTTT.

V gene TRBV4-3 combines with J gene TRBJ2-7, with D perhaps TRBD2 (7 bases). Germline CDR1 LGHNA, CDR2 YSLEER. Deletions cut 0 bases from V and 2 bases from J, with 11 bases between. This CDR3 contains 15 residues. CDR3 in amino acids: CASSQEGGGTYEQYF. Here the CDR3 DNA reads TGCGCCAGCAGCCAAGAGGGAGGGGGTACCTACGAGCAGTACTTC.

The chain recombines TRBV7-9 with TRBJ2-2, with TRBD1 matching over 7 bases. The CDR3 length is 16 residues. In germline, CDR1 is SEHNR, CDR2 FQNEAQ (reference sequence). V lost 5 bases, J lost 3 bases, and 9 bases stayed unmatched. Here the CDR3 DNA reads TGTGCCAGCAGCGTTCCGGGACAGCCTTACACCGGGGAGCTGTTTTTT. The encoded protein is CASSVPGQPYTGELFF.

The CDR3 sequence: CASSQEKAGGPLETQYF. The CDR3 bases are TGTGCCAGCAGCCAAGAAAAGGCGGGAGGGCCTCTAGAGACCCAGTACTTC. The rearrangement joins TRBV3-1 (or the pseudogene TRBV3-2) to TRBJ2-5; 9 bases align to TRBD2. The CDR3 is made up of 17 amino acids. Germline loops: CDR1 LGHDT, CDR2 YNNKEL (reference sequence). V lost 0 bases and J lost 4; bases outside the gene matches: 9.

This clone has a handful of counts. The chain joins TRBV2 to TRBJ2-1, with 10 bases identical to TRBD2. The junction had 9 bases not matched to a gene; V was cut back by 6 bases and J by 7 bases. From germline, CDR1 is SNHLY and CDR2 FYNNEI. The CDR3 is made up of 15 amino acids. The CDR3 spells CASRGLLAGVNEQFF. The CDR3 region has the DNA TGTGCCAGCAGGGGACTTCTAGCGGGAGTAAATGAGCAGTTCTTC.

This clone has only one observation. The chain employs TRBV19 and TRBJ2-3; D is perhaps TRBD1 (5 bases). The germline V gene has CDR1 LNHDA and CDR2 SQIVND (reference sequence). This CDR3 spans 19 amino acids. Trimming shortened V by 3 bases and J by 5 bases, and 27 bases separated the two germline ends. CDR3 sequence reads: CASSISPPTARARRDTQYF. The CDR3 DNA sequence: TGTGCCAGTAGTATCTCTCCTCCAACGGCCAGGGCGAGGAGAGATACGCAGTATTTT.

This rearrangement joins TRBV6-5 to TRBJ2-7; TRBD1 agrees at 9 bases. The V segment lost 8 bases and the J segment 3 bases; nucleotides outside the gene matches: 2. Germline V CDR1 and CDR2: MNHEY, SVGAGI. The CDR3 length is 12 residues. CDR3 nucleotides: TGTGCCAGCCGGGGACAGGGCTACGAGCAGTACGTC. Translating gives CASRGQGYEQYV.

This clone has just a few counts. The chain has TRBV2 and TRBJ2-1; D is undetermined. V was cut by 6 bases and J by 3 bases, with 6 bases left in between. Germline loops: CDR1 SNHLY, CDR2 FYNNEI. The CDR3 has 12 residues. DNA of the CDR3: TGTGCCAGCAGGGGCGACTACAATGAGCAGTTCTTC. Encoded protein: CASRGDYNEQFF.

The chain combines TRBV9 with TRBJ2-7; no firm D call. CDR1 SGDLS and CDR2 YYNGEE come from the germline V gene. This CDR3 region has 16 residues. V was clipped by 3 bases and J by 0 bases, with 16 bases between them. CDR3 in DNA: TGTGCCAGCAGCGACGCAAGCGTAGTGTTCTCCTACGAGCAGTACGTC. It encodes CASSDASVVFSYEQYV.

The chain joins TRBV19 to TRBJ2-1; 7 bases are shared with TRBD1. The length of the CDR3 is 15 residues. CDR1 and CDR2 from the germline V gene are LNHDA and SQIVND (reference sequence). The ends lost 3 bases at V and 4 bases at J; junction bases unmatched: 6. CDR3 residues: CASSISGTEYNEQFF. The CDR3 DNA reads TGTGCCAGTAGTATTTCCGGGACAGAGTACAATGAGCAGTTCTTC.

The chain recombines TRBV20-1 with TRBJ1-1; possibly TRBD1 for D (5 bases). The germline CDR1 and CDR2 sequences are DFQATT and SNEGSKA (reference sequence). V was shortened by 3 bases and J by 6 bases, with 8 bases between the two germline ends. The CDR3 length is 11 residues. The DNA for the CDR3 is TGCAGTGCTAGGGGGACTGCTGAAGCTTTCTTT. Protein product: CSARGTAEAFF.

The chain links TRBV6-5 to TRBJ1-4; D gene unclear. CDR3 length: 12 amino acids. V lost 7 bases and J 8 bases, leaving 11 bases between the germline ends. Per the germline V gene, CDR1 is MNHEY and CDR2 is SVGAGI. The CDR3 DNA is TGTGCCAGCAAACCACTAAGAGAAAAACTGTTTTTT. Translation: CASKPLREKLFF.

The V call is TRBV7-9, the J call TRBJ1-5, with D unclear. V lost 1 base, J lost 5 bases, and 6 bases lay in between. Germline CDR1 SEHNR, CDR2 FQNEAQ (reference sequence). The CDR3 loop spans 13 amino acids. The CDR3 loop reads CASSLDGYQPQHF. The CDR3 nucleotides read TGTGCCAGCAGCTTAGACGGTTATCAGCCCCAGCATTTT.

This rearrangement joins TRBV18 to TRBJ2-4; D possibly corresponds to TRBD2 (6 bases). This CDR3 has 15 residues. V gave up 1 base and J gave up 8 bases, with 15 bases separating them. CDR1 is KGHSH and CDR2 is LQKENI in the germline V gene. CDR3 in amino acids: CASSPRLANGDIQYF. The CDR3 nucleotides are TGTGCCAGCTCACCACGTCTAGCGAATGGGGACATTCAGTACTTC.

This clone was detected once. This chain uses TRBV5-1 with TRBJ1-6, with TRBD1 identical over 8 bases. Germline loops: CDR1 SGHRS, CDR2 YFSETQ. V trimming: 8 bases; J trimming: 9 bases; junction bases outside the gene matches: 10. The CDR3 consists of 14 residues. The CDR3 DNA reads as TGCGCCAGTAGCGAGGACAGGGCGGGTTCACCCCTCCACTTT. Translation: CASSEDRAGSPLHF.

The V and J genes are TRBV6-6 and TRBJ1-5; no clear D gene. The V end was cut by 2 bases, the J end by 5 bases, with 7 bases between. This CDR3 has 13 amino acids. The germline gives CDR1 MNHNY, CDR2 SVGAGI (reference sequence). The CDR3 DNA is TGTGCCAGCAGTTACCTACGGGATCAGCCCCAGCATTTT. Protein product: CASSYLRDQPQHF.